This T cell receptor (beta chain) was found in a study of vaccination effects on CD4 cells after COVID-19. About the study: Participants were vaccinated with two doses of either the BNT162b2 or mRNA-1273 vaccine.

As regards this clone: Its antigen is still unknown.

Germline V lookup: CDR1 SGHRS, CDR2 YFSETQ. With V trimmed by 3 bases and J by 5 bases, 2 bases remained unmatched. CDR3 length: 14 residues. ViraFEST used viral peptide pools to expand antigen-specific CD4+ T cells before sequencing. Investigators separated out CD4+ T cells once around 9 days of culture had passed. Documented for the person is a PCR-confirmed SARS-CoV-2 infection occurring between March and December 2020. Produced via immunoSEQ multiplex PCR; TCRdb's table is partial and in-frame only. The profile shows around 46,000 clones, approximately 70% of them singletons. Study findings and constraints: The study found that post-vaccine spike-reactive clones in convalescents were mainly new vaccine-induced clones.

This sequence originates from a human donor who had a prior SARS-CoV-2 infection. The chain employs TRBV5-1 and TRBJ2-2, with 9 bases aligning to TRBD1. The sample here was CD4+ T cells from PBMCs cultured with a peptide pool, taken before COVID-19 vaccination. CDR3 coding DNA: TGCGCCAGCAGCTGGGGGACAGGGACCGGGGAGCTGTTTTTT. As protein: CASSWGTGTGELFF.